This T cell receptor beta chain was identified during a study of shared clonotypes between healthy human individuals. The protocol was immunoSEQ multiplex PCR, while the TCRdb copy is restricted to in-frame clones and leaves out a portion. The profile shows roughly 2.4 million clones, roughly 95% of them singletons. Sequencing was carried out using naive CD4+ T cells sorted from blood. Subset in this sample: CD45RA+ positively selected. The sequence came from a man younger than 30 in good health.

The CDR3 DNA sequence: TGTGCCAGTAGTATAGAGAACCTAGGGTCAGATACGCAGTATTTT. Translating it yields CASSIENLGSDTQYF. V and J are TRBV19 and TRBJ2-3, with unresolved D. V was cut by 0 bases and J by 4 bases, with 11 bases left in between. The CDR3 has 15 residues. CDR1 is LNHDA, CDR2 SQIVND, per germline (reference sequence).